The present entry profiles one T cell receptor (beta chain) with its context. The antigen remains undetermined. The sample comes from a study of cytomegalovirus exposure and HLA in healthy donors. Study findings and constraints: Later, TCR association rates were found to vary by HLA locus, highest for DRB1 and lowest for HLA-C. In an earlier analysis, most TCR beta V segments were productive about 87% or about 30% of the time. Versus the approximately 700-donor mean, an Asian-associated ancestry cluster reportedly showed fewer N-insertions in a later analysis.

Primers: 60 Vbeta forward and 13 Jbeta reverse. Method: immunoSEQ multiplex PCR; TCRdb's copy keeps in-frame clones and lacks some. The sample shows more than 95,000 clones, roughly four fifths of them seen only once. Germline V gives CDR1 MDHEN, CDR2 SYDVKM. The CDR3 sequence is 16 residues long. V lost 4 bases and J lost 2; bases outside the gene matches: 7. This sequence joins TRBV28 and TRBJ2-7; 11 bases align to TRBD1. The receptor's source is a woman in her forties in good health and CMV-seronegative. Sequenced sample: PBMCs. DNA for the CDR3: TGTGCCAGCAGTTCGCCAGGGACAGGGGGTACCTACGAGCAGTACTTC. As protein: CASSSPGTGGTYEQYF.